The 15 T cell receptor beta chains given below trace back to one sample, sequenced in a study of CD8 T cells in ankylosing spondylitis. TCRdb processed the 5' RACE reads anew with MiXCR; each CDR3 protein has one entry. The sample lists 150,000 to 200,000 distinct CDR3 sequences, roughly 18% seen once, with 4.3% in the top ten. The sample was blood, either unsorted or a sorted T cell fraction (not recorded which). The receptors were sampled from a male donor under 30 with ankylosing spondylitis or in good health (not recorded which).

This clonotype was observed a handful of times. In DNA, the CDR3 is TGTGCCAGCAGCGTAGTCCTCCATGGCGAGCAGTACTTC. Translated, it gives CASSVVLHGEQYF. The chain has TRBV9 and TRBJ2-7, with D unclear. In germline, CDR1 is SGDLS, CDR2 YYNGEE. This CDR3 has 13 amino acids. The ends were cut back, 0 bases at V and 6 bases at J, with 10 bases in the middle.

There are many counts of this clonotype. The gene calls are TRBV20-1 and TRBJ1-6, with a possible D match to TRBD1 (6 bases). CDR1 and CDR2 from the germline V gene are DFQATT and SNEGSKA (reference sequence). The CDR3 covers 13 residues. The germline V and J ends were trimmed by 3 bases and 8 bases, with 11 bases remaining between them. The CDR3: CSASIGGDSPLHF. Here the CDR3 DNA reads TGCAGTGCTAGTATAGGGGGTGATTCACCCCTCCACTTT.

This clonotype was detected many times. This rearrangement joins TRBV12-3 or TRBV12-4 to TRBJ2-1; a weak D match, TRBD2 (5 bases). The CDR3 totals 14 residues. Trimming took off 3 bases at V and 5 bases at J, with 11 bases between the two ends. CDR3 sequence: CASSFYGIDNEQFF. The CDR3 coding sequence is TGTGCCAGCAGTTTCTACGGGATCGACAATGAGCAGTTCTTC.

The chain has TRBV27 and TRBJ2-2; 11 nucleotides align to TRBD2. The CDR3 has 16 amino acids. Germline CDR1 is MNHEY and CDR2 is SMNVEV (reference sequence). J lost 3 bases, V lost 5 bases, and 5 bases had no gene match. The CDR3 nucleotides are TGTGCCAGCAGTCAACCGGGACTAGCGGACACCGGGGAGCTGTTTTTT. Encoded protein: CASSQPGLADTGELFF.

This sequence joins TRBV19 and TRBJ2-3; D is undetermined. Germline values: CDR1 LNHDA, CDR2 SQIVND (reference sequence). The CDR3 has 14 residues. With 3 bases removed from V and 0 bases from J, the gap between germline ends came to 7 bases. CDR3 protein: CASSISGSTDTQYF. As DNA, the CDR3 is TGTGCCAGTAGTATTTCGGGTAGCACAGATACGCAGTATTTT.

This clonotype was detected only once. V gene TRBV29-1 combines with J gene TRBJ2-1; 7 bases match TRBD2. Germline CDR1 reads SQVTM; CDR2 reads ANQGSEA. The length of the CDR3 is 12 residues. J was trimmed by 13 bases and V by 5 bases; bases with no gene match: 11. The CDR3 reads CSVQELRDYQFF. The CDR3 DNA sequence: TGCAGCGTTCAGGAGCTGCGGGACTACCAGTTCTTC.

This clonotype was observed a handful of times. This chain uses TRBV6-4 with TRBJ2-1; TRBD2 agrees at 8 bases. The V gene end was trimmed by 3 bases and the J gene end by 14 bases; junction bases not matched to a gene: 24. The CDR3 consists of 18 residues. In germline, CDR1 is MRHNA, CDR2 SNTAGT. The CDR3 DNA reads as TGTGCCAGCAGTGAAAGAGGTGGTGGACTAGCAGGGAGATATAAGAAGTTCTTC. Translation: CASSERGGGLAGRYKKFF.

This clonotype came up many times. V is TRBV3-1 and J is TRBJ2-5, with TRBD2 matching 7 bases. This CDR3 contains 14 residues. Germline CDR1 is LGHDT and CDR2 is YNNKEL (reference sequence). Trimming cost V 2 bases and J 4 bases; bases outside gene matches: 4. The CDR3 DNA is TGTGCCAGCAGCCAAAGGACTAGGGGAGAGACCCAGTACTTC. This encodes CASSQRTRGETQYF.

This clonotype occurred many times. As DNA, the CDR3 is TGTGCCAGCAGTTACTCGAGCGGCCCGGTGAACAATGAGCAGTTCTTC. It translates to CASSYSSGPVNNEQFF. The V gene is TRBV6-5, the J gene TRBJ2-1, with D possibly TRBD2 on 5 matching bases. CDR3 length: 16 residues. Deletions cut 0 bases from V and 5 bases from J, with 14 bases between. CDR1 is MNHEY, CDR2 SVGAGI, per germline.

This clonotype was seen a handful of times. This chain joins TRBV4-2 and TRBJ1-4, with D possibly being TRBD1 (6 bases). The CDR3 covers 16 residues. The germline V gene has CDR1 LGHNA and CDR2 YNFKEQ. V was shortened by 1 base and J by 4 bases, with 13 bases between the two germline ends. CDR3 sequence: CASSQVWTEINEKLFF. Here the CDR3 DNA reads TGTGCCAGCAGCCAAGTCTGGACAGAGATTAATGAAAAACTGTTTTTT.

This clonotype was detected ten times or more. The chain carries TRBV24-1 and TRBJ2-3; D may be TRBD1 (7 bases). V was clipped by 4 bases and J by 1 base, with 14 bases between them. This CDR3 comprises 16 residues. The germline gives CDR1 KGHDR, CDR2 SFDVKD. The CDR3 region is CATSDPGRGGTDTQYF. In DNA, the CDR3 is TGTGCCACCAGTGACCCTGGCAGGGGGGGCACAGATACGCAGTATTTT.

This rearrangement joins TRBV20-1 to TRBJ2-4, with D perhaps TRBD1 (6 bases). The CDR3 extends over 13 amino acids. The V end lost 6 bases, the J end lost 6 bases, and 15 bases lay between the germline ends. Per the germline V gene, CDR1 is DFQATT and CDR2 is SNEGSKA (reference sequence). CDR3 in amino acids: CSAEGHGLNIQYF. Written as DNA, the CDR3 is TGCAGTGCCGAGGGACACGGGTTAAACATTCAGTACTTC.

There are many counts of this clonotype. V is TRBV11-2 and J is TRBJ2-3, with D perhaps matching TRBD1 (5 bases). V gave up 1 base and J gave up 2 bases, with 10 bases separating them. There are 15 residues in the CDR3. Germline V lookup: CDR1 SGHAT, CDR2 FQNNGV. Here the CDR3 reads CASSLGRQSTDTQYF. The CDR3 DNA follows: TGTGCCAGCAGCTTAGGAAGACAGTCCACAGATACGCAGTATTTT.

This clonotype was counted ten times or more. V and J are TRBV4-1 and TRBJ2-5, with D possibly TRBD1 on 5 matching bases. V was clipped by 0 bases and J by 5 bases, with 10 bases between them. Germline lookup yields CDR1 MGHRA and CDR2 YSYEKL. The CDR3 length is 14 residues. CDR3 amino acids: CASSQEGEGETQYF. In nucleotides, the CDR3 is TGCGCCAGCAGCCAAGAAGGGGAAGGGGAGACCCAGTACTTC.

This clonotype was seen repeatedly, ten times or more. This chain links TRBV28 with TRBJ2-5; TRBD2 agrees at 12 bases. Germline CDR1 MDHEN, CDR2 SYDVKM. Trimming cost V 10 bases and J 2 bases; bases outside gene matches: 8. The CDR3 loop spans 15 amino acids. The CDR3: CATRGLAGLQETQYF. The DNA of the CDR3 is TGTGCCACCAGAGGACTAGCGGGACTTCAAGAGACCCAGTACTTC.